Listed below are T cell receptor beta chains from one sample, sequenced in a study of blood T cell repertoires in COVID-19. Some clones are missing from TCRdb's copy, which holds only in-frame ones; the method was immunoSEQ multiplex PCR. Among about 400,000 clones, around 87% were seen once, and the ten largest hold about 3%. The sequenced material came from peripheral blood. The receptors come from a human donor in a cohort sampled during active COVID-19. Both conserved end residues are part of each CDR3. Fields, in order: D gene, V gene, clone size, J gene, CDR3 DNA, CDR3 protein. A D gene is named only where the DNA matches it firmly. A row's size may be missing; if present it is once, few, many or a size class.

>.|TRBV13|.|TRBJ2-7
TGTGCCAGCAGCTTGGGAAGGACAGACTACGAGCAGTACTTC
CASSLGRTDYEQYF
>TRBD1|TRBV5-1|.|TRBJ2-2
TGCGCCAGCAGCCAAGACTCAACAGGGGTTGCCGGGGAGCTGTTTTTT
CASSQDSTGVAGELFF
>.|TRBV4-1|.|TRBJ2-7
TGCGCCAGCAGCCAGCGACAGGCCACTACCTACGAGCAGTACTTC
CASSQRQATTYEQYF
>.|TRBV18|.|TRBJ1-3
TGTGCCAGCTCACCACCGCTTAAACGGGTAACGGGAAACACCATATATTTT
CASSPPLKRVTGNTIYF
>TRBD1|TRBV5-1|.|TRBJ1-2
TGCGCCAGCAGCTTGGAGGGGGCGACCTATGGCTACACCTTC
CASSLEGATYGYTF
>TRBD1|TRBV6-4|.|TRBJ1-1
TGTGCCAGCAGAGAGACAGGGGGAGGCACTGAAGCTTTCTTT
CASRETGGGTEAFF
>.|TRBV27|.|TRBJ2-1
TGTGCCAGCACAAGGCTAGGAGTAAATGAGCAGTTCTTC
CASTRLGVNEQFF
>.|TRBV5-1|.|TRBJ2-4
TGCGCCAGCTCCCAGGGTGACCTAGCCAAAAACATTCAGTACTTC
CASSQGDLAKNIQYF
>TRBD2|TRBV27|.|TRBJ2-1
TGTGCCAGCAGTGCTAGCGGCTCCTACAATGAGCAGTTCTTC
CASSASGSYNEQFF
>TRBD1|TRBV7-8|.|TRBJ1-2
TGTGCCAGCAGCTCCGACAGGGGCGGTGGCTACACCTTC
CASSSDRGGGYTF
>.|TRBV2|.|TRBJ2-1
TGTGCCAGCAGTGATCCAGGGGGGAGGAATGAGCAGTTCTTC
CASSDPGGRNEQFF
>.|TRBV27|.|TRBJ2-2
TGTGCCAGCAGTTTAAGATTTGAACTAGCTGAGACCGGGGAGCTGTTTTTT
CASSLRFELAETGELFF
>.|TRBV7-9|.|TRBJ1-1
TGTGCCAGCAGCTTAGGCGTCAGGGCGTATACTGAAGCTTTCTTT
CASSLGVRAYTEAFF
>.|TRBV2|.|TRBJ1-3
TGTGCCAGCAGCCCCGGGGGGGGGCCTGGAAACACCATATATTTT
CASSPGGGPGNTIYF
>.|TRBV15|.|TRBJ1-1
TGTGCCACCAGCAGATTGAAGGGGGTGAACACTGAAGCTTTCTTT
CATSRLKGVNTEAFF
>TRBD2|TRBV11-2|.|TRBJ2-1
TGTGCCAGCAGCCGAGGACTAGCGGAAGGCCATTCCTACAATGAGCAGTTCTTC
CASSRGLAEGHSYNEQFF
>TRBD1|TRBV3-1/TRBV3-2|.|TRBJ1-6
TGTGCCAGCAGCCTGGGGACAGAGATTTCACCCCTCCACTTT
CASSLGTEISPLHF
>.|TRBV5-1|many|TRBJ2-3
TGCGCCAGCAGCGTGGGCGGGGATCCCACAGATACGCAGTATTTT
CASSVGGDPTDTQYF
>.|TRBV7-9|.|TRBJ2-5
TGTGCCAGCAGCTTAGCGGGGGGGGCCGGTGAGACCCAGTACTTC
CASSLAGGAGETQYF
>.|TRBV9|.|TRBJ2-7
TGTGCCAGCAGCGTAGACCCGGGCTACGAGCAGTACTTC
CASSVDPGYEQYF
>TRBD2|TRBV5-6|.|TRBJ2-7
TGTGCCAGCAGCTCGAAAATCGGATCGACTAGCGGGAGATACGAGCAGTACTTC
CASSSKIGSTSGRYEQYF
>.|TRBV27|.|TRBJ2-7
TGTGCCAGCAGTTCCCGGGGGACCTACGAGCAGTACTTC
CASSSRGTYEQYF
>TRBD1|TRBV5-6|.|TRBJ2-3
TGTGCCAGCAGCCGACAGGGGGCCCTTGGCACAGATACGCAGTATTTT
CASSRQGALGTDTQYF
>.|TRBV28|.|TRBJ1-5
TGTGCCAGCAGGGGAGTGGGTCTTTATAGCAATCAGCCCCAGCATTTT
CASRGVGLYSNQPQHF
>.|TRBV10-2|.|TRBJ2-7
TGCGCCAGCAGGACGGGATACAGCTACGAGCAGTACTTC
CASRTGYSYEQYF
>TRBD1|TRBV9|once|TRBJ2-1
TGTGCCAGCAGCGTGACCGGGACAGGGTTAGTCAATGAGCAGTTCTTC
CASSVTGTGLVNEQFF
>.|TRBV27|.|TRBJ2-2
TGTGCCAGCAAGGCTTCTAGCACCGGGGAGCTGTTTTTT
CASKASSTGELFF
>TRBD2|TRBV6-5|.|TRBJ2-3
TGTGCCAGCTCTGGGGGGGTAGGGACAGATACGCAGTATTTT
CASSGGVGTDTQYF
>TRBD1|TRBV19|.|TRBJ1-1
TGTGCCAGTAGTCCTCAGGGGGGGAACACTGAAGCTTTCTTT
CASSPQGGNTEAFF
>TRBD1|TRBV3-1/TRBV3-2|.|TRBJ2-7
TGTGCCAGCAGCCCTGATGGGGGGACAGGGCCCTACGAGCAGTACTTC
CASSPDGGTGPYEQYF
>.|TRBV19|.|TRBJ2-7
TGTGCCAGTAGTATAAGTTTCGGGGGTTCCTACGAGCAGTACTTC
CASSISFGGSYEQYF
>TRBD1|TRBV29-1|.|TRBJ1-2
TGCAGCGTTGAATATAAAGGGGGCGCGCAGGGCTACACCTTC
CSVEYKGGAQGYTF
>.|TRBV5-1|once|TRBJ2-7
TGCGCCAGCAGCTTGGCCCGGGACACCACCTACGAGCAGTACTTC
CASSLARDTTYEQYF
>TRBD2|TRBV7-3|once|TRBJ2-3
TGTGCCAGCAGCCCCACCTCTAGCGGTAGCACAGATACGCAGTATTTT
CASSPTSSGSTDTQYF
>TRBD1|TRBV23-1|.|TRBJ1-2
TGCGCCAGCAGTCTCTCTCGAACCGGGACAGCTATCGGCTACACCTTC
CASSLSRTGTAIGYTF
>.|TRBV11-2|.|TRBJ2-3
TGTGCCAGCAGCTTGGGCCGCACAGATACGCAGTATTTT
CASSLGRTDTQYF
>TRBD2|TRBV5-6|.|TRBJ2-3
TGTGCCAGCAGCCCTAGGACTAGCGGGAGTATCACAGATACGCAGTATTTT
CASSPRTSGSITDTQYF
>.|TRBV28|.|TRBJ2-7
TGTGCCAGCAGTCCCCTCCCCGGGATATCCTACGAGCAGTACTTC
CASSPLPGISYEQYF
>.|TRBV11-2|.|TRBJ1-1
TGTGCCAGCAGCTTAGTACAGGGCCTCACTGAAGCTTTCTTT
CASSLVQGLTEAFF
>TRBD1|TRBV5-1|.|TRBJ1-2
TGCGCCAGCAGCTTAACAGGGGGTTTCTACACCTTC
CASSLTGGFYTF
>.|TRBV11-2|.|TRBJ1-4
TGTGCCAGCAGCTTAGATTTTACAACTAATGAAAAACTGTTTTTT
CASSLDFTTNEKLFF
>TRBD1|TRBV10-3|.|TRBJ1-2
TGTGCCAGTATTGGGACAGCGCCTAACTATGGCTACACCTTC
CASIGTAPNYGYTF
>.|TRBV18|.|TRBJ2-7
TGTGCCAGCTCACCACCGCACAGGGCCCCTTCTGAGTACGAGCAGTACTTC
CASSPPHRAPSEYEQYF
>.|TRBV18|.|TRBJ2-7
TGTGCCAGCTCACGCCACCAGACAGGTACCTACGAGCAGTACTTC
CASSRHQTGTYEQYF
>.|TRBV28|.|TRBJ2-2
TGTGCCAGCAGTTTGGGTACAGCACCAAACACCGGGGAGCTGTTTTTT
CASSLGTAPNTGELFF
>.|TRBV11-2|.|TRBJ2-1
TGTGCCAGCAGCTTAGCCAGGTCGTACAATGAGCAGTTCTTC
CASSLARSYNEQFF
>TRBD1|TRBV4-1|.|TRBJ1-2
TGCGCCAGCAGCCAAAGGTTGGACAGGGATCTTCAGGGCTACACCTTC
CASSQRLDRDLQGYTF
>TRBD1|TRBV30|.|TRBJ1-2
TGTGCCTGGAGTGTTCGGACAGGGTCTGGCTACACCTTC
CAWSVRTGSGYTF
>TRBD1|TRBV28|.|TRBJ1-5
TGTGCCAGCAGTTCGGACAGGGGGTTTGATCAGCCCCAGCATTTT
CASSSDRGFDQPQHF
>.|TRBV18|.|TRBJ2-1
TGTGCCAGCTCACCTTCCTCCAGTGAGCAGTTCTTC
CASSPSSSEQFF
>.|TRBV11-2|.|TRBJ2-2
TGTGCCAGCAGCCGCGGTTACGCGAACACCGGGGAGCTGTTTTTT
CASSRGYANTGELFF
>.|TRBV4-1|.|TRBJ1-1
TGCGCCAGCAGCCCCCGACAGCTTATGAACACTGAAGCTTTCTTT
CASSPRQLMNTEAFF
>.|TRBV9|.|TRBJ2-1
TGTGCCAGCAGCGTAGCAGACAATGAGCAGTTCTTC
CASSVADNEQFF
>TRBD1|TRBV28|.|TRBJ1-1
TGTGCCAGCACCGAAACCAGGGGGGCCCACACTGAAGCTTTCTTT
CASTETRGAHTEAFF